The rows below give T cell receptor beta chains drawn from one sample of a study of T cell responses to AZD1222 COVID-19 vaccine. Only in-frame clones appear in the TCRdb table, and some are missing; sequencing was by immunoSEQ multiplex PCR. The data hold under 170,000 clones, with 80% to 95% observed a single time. The sample consisted of peripheral blood, taken 28 days after the second AZD1222 dose. The receptors stem from an adult who received the AZD1222 COVID-19 vaccine. Both conserved end residues are part of each CDR3. Fields, in order: D gene, V gene, J gene, clone size, CDR3 protein, CDR3 DNA. A D gene is named only where the DNA matches it firmly. Not every row has a clone size; where given, it reads once, few, many or a size class.

D gene: NA
V gene: TRBV5-1
J gene: TRBJ1-1
clone size: NA
CDR3 protein: CASSSGKAEWSEAFF
CDR3 DNA: TGCGCCAGCAGCTCGGGGAAGGCGGAATGGTCTGAAGCTTTCTTT

D gene: NA
V gene: TRBV6-1
J gene: TRBJ2-7
clone size: NA
CDR3 protein: CASSESLRTASSYEQYF
CDR3 DNA: TGTGCCAGCAGTGAGAGTTTAAGGACAGCTAGCTCCTACGAGCAGTACTTC

D gene: NA
V gene: TRBV11-3
J gene: TRBJ1-4
clone size: NA
CDR3 protein: CASSRGAGEKLFF
CDR3 DNA: TGTGCCAGCAGCAGAGGGGCGGGTGAAAAACTGTTTTTT

D gene: NA
V gene: TRBV10-1
J gene: TRBJ2-6
clone size: NA
CDR3 protein: CASSGASGANVLTF
CDR3 DNA: TGCGCCAGCAGTGGGGCCTCTGGGGCCAACGTCCTGACTTTC

D gene: TRBD1
V gene: TRBV5-5
J gene: TRBJ1-2
clone size: NA
CDR3 protein: CASRLTGAHGYTF
CDR3 DNA: TGTGCCAGCAGATTGACAGGGGCCCATGGCTACACCTTC

D gene: NA
V gene: TRBV19
J gene: TRBJ1-1
clone size: NA
CDR3 protein: CASSTGTGFVEAFF
CDR3 DNA: TGTGCCAGTAGTACGGGAACAGGGTTCGTTGAAGCTTTCTTT

D gene: TRBD1
V gene: TRBV29-1
J gene: TRBJ2-2
clone size: NA
CDR3 protein: CSVEDPGTGGRVELFF
CDR3 DNA: TGCAGCGTTGAAGATCCGGGGACAGGGGGTCGAGTGGAGCTGTTTTTT

D gene: NA
V gene: TRBV6-5
J gene: TRBJ1-1
clone size: NA
CDR3 protein: CASSYSARSTEAFF
CDR3 DNA: TGTGCCAGCAGTTACTCCGCCCGAAGCACTGAAGCTTTCTTT

D gene: NA
V gene: TRBV24-1
J gene: TRBJ1-2
clone size: NA
CDR3 protein: CATSDSGRVSGYTF
CDR3 DNA: TGTGCCACCAGTGATTCCGGGAGGGTCTCTGGCTACACCTTC

D gene: TRBD2
V gene: TRBV27
J gene: TRBJ2-2
clone size: NA
CDR3 protein: CASSSTSGRGTGELFF
CDR3 DNA: TGTGCCAGCAGTTCAACTAGCGGGAGGGGGACCGGGGAGCTGTTTTTT

D gene: TRBD1
V gene: TRBV30
J gene: TRBJ2-3
clone size: NA
CDR3 protein: CAWSTGAASTDTQYF
CDR3 DNA: TGTGCCTGGAGTACAGGGGCGGCGAGCACAGATACGCAGTATTTT

D gene: TRBD2
V gene: TRBV2
J gene: TRBJ2-1
clone size: NA
CDR3 protein: CASIMGLAGGPSYNEQFF
CDR3 DNA: TGTGCCAGCATTATGGGACTAGCGGGAGGGCCCTCCTACAATGAGCAGTTCTTC

D gene: NA
V gene: TRBV15
J gene: TRBJ2-7
clone size: NA
CDR3 protein: CATSRGGNLYYYEQYF
CDR3 DNA: TGTGCCACCAGCAGAGGCGGGAACTTATACTACTACGAGCAGTACTTC

D gene: NA
V gene: TRBV27
J gene: TRBJ2-5
clone size: NA
CDR3 protein: CASSLSGTLETQYF
CDR3 DNA: TGTGCCAGCAGTTTATCGGGGACCCTGGAGACCCAGTACTTC

D gene: NA
V gene: TRBV6-5
J gene: TRBJ1-2
clone size: NA
CDR3 protein: CASSPSTGNYGYTF
CDR3 DNA: TGTGCCAGCAGTCCTTCGACTGGGAACTATGGCTACACCTTC

D gene: NA
V gene: TRBV5-1
J gene: TRBJ2-7
clone size: NA
CDR3 protein: CASSLESSYEQYF
CDR3 DNA: TGCGCCAGCAGCTTGGAGAGTTCCTACGAGCAGTACTTC

D gene: NA
V gene: TRBV9
J gene: TRBJ1-2
clone size: NA
CDR3 protein: CASSVVVGSDYGYTF
CDR3 DNA: TGTGCCAGCAGCGTAGTTGTAGGGTCTGACTATGGCTACACCTTC

D gene: NA
V gene: TRBV6-5
J gene: TRBJ2-7
clone size: once
CDR3 protein: CASGRAAVRYEQYF
CDR3 DNA: TGTGCCAGCGGCCGGGCGGCAGTCCGCTACGAGCAGTACTTC

D gene: TRBD2
V gene: TRBV7-2
J gene: TRBJ2-1
clone size: NA
CDR3 protein: CAAGSGIYNEQFF
CDR3 DNA: TGTGCCGCTGGCAGCGGGATTTACAATGAGCAGTTCTTC

D gene: NA
V gene: TRBV9
J gene: TRBJ1-1
clone size: NA
CDR3 protein: CASSVGWENTEAFF
CDR3 DNA: TGTGCCAGCAGCGTAGGCTGGGAGAACACTGAAGCTTTCTTT

D gene: NA
V gene: TRBV18
J gene: TRBJ2-7
clone size: NA
CDR3 protein: CASSPARGIYEQYF
CDR3 DNA: TGTGCCAGCTCACCGGCGAGGGGAATCTACGAGCAGTACTTC

D gene: TRBD2
V gene: TRBV30
J gene: TRBJ2-1
clone size: NA
CDR3 protein: CAWSVGSGRAFLWNEQFF
CDR3 DNA: TGTGCCTGGAGTGTAGGGAGCGGGAGGGCCTTTCTTTGGAATGAGCAGTTCTTC

D gene: NA
V gene: TRBV6-5
J gene: TRBJ2-3
clone size: NA
CDR3 protein: CASSYNPTDTQYF
CDR3 DNA: TGTGCCAGCAGTTATAATCCCACAGATACGCAGTATTTT

D gene: TRBD2
V gene: TRBV7-9
J gene: TRBJ2-5
clone size: NA
CDR3 protein: CASSPGVAGRDQETQYF
CDR3 DNA: TGTGCCAGCAGCCCCGGGGTGGCCGGGAGGGACCAAGAGACCCAGTACTTC

D gene: TRBD1
V gene: TRBV5-6
J gene: TRBJ2-7
clone size: NA
CDR3 protein: CASSLGTGGEQYF
CDR3 DNA: TGTGCCAGCAGCCTCGGGACAGGGGGCGAGCAGTACTTC

D gene: NA
V gene: TRBV5-6
J gene: TRBJ1-2
clone size: once
CDR3 protein: CASSSGTYYGYTF
CDR3 DNA: TGTGCCAGCAGCTCCGGGACCTACTATGGCTACACCTTC

D gene: TRBD1
V gene: TRBV5-6
J gene: TRBJ2-3
clone size: NA
CDR3 protein: CASSPGQGADTQYF
CDR3 DNA: TGTGCCAGCAGCCCCGGACAGGGTGCAGATACGCAGTATTTT

D gene: TRBD1
V gene: TRBV29-1
J gene: TRBJ2-7
clone size: NA
CDR3 protein: CSGGLGGFEQYF
CDR3 DNA: TGCAGCGGGGGATTAGGGGGCTTCGAGCAGTACTTC